Following are 2 T cell receptor beta chains from one sample sequenced in a study of T cell responses to AZD1222 COVID-19 vaccine. Sequencing used immunoSEQ multiplex PCR; TCRdb keeps in-frame clones, though not all of them. The profile shows tens of thousands of clones, about 90% of them singletons. The input for sequencing was peripheral blood, taken on day 0 of AZD1222 vaccination. These receptors were obtained from an adult in good health.

This chain links TRBV29-1 with TRBJ1-1, with D unresolved. V was trimmed by 4 bases and J by 0 bases, leaving 12 bases between them. The CDR3 sequence is 14 residues long. Germline lookup yields CDR1 SQVTM and CDR2 ANQGSEA. Here the CDR3 reads CSVVGLRMNTEAFF. In DNA, the CDR3 is TGCAGCGTTGTAGGCCTGAGGATGAACACTGAAGCTTTCTTT.

For the CDR3, the DNA is TGCAGCGTTGCGGGGCCGAACACTGAAGCTTTCTTT. It yields the protein CSVAGPNTEAFF. The rearrangement uses TRBV29-1 and TRBJ1-1; maybe TRBD1 (5 bases). V was clipped by 4 bases and J by 1 base, with 7 bases between them. This CDR3 region has 12 residues. Germline values: CDR1 SQVTM, CDR2 ANQGSEA.